What follows describes a single T cell receptor (beta chain). In this sample, this clonotype turned up a few times. It lacks a known antigen. Base quality data are lacking; no much larger clone is found one base away. To demonstrate the VDJtools post-analysis software, the study profiled TCR beta repertoires from the peripheral blood of 10 to 15 young patients with multiple sclerosis. The patients with multiple sclerosis were children and adolescents between about 6 and 17 years of age. This sample is drawn from a study of post-analysis software for immune sequencing data (dated by TCRdb to the mid-2010s). About the full investigation: Disease courses on record covered relapsing-remitting, secondary progressive and progressive-relapsing multiple sclerosis, though some patients had no subtype annotation. The patient repertoires were set against about 12 previously published healthy control repertoires from donors whose ages ranged from 6 to 25 years. A subset of samples was prepared in parallel using single-end sample barcoding, then pooled and co-amplified after Illumina adapter ligation.

Unmatched junction bases come to 3, with V trimmed by 6 bases and J by 6 bases. CDR3 length: 13 amino acids, cysteine to phenylalanine. The CDR3 DNA has 39 bases and is translated from base 1. CDR1 and CDR2 were assigned from the germline V gene (reference sequence) as DFQATT and SNEGSKA. Libraries were built with PCR. The sequencing machine was an Illumina HiSeq 2500. To reduce PCR and sequencing biases, unique molecular identifiers were incorporated into the TCR beta cDNA libraries. Per 1 to 10 million input T cells, approximately 500,000 cDNA molecules were obtained, such that each molecule approximated one T cell. The same protocol used for the earlier healthy control dataset was applied to prepare and sequence the patient libraries. Within a given batch, samples were prepared together, multiplexed and sequenced on the same HiSeq lane. Per the source publication's procedure: MIGEC was used to process the raw barcoded reads, and molecular identifier groups with only a single read were discarded before consensus assembly and CDR3 extraction. Clonotype tables were post-analysed with VDJtools, and diversity was normalized by down-sampling all datasets to the smallest sample size. In repertoire overlap clustering, CDR3 amino acid sequences, but not nucleotide sequences, were matched to correct batch-related cross-sample contamination. TCRdb applied fastp at Q25 and MiXCR to the public reads, then kept only in-frame beta chains. Every entry covers one CDR3 protein and lists the most common genes and DNA from its rows. The V and J calls, along with clone size, are taken from TCRdb and not from the paper's own processing. This sample comprises about 540,000 distinct CDR3 sequences, around 36% of them detected only once. Of the sample, 5% to 6% is held by the ten largest clones.

The paper as a whole reports these results and caveats: Significantly lower normalized Chao1 diversity was found in multiple sclerosis patients than in controls, suggesting substantial peripheral T-cell clonal expansion. Patients showed significantly higher frequencies than controls for five TRBV segments, among them TRBV5-6, TRBV5-1 and TRBV20-1. Direct clustering with F measure revealed strong co-clustering of samples prepared in the same batch, which led to a batch-effect correction. The control group was slightly older than the multiple sclerosis patient group.

The sequence was collected from a girl under 18 with multiple sclerosis. Sequenced input: blood. Rearrangement joined TRBV20-1 to TRBJ1-5, and 12 junction bases match TRBD1. The sequence in DNA is TGCAGTGCGAGGGGACAGGGGGCTCAGCCCCAGCATTTT. This sequence encodes CSARGQGAQPQHF.